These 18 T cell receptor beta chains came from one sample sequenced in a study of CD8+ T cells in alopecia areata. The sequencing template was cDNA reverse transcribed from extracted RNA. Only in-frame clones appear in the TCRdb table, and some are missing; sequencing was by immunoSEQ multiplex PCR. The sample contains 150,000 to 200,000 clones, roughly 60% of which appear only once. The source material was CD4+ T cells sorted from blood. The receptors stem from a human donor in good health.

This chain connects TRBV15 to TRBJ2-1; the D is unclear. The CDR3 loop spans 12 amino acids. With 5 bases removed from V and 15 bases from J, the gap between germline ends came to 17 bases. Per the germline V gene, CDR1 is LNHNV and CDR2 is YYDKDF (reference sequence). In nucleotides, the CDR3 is TGTGCCACCAGCCTCGGCCACATCGGCCCGTTCTTC. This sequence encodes CATSLGHIGPFF. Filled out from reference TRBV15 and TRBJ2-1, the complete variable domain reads DAMVIQNPRYQVTQFGKPVTLSCSQTLNHNVMYWYQQKSSQAPKLLFHYYDKDFNNEADTPDNFQSRRPNTSFCFLDIRSPGLGDTAMYLCATSLGHIGPFFGPGTRLTVL.

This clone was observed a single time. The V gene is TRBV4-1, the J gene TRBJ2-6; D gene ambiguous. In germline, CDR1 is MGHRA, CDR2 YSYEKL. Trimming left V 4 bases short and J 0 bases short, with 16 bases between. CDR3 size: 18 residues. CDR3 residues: CASSLRLDRNSGANVLTF. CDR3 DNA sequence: TGCGCCAGCAGCCTAAGACTGGACCGAAACTCTGGGGCCAACGTCCTGACTTTC.

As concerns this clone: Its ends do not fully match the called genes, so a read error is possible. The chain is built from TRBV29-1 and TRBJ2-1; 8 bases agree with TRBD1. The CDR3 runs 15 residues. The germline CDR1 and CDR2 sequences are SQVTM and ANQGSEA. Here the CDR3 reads CSVEDYGTGPRRSVF. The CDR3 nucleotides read TGCAGCGTTGAAGATTACGGGACAGGTCCTCGCCGGTCGGTCTTC.

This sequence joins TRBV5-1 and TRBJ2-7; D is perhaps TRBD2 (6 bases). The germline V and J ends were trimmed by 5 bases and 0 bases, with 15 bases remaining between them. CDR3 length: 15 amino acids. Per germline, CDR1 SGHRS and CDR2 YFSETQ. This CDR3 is CASRKAGRNSYEQYF. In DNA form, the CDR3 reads TGCGCCAGCAGAAAGGCGGGACGCAACTCCTACGAGCAGTACTTC.

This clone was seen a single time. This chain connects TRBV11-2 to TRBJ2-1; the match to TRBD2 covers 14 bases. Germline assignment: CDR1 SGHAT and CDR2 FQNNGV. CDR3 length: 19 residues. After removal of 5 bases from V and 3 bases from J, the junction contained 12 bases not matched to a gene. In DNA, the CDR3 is TGTGCCAGCAGCCTACGGACAAAGACTAGCGGGAGGGACTACAATGAGCAGTTCTTC. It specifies CASSLRTKTSGRDYNEQFF.

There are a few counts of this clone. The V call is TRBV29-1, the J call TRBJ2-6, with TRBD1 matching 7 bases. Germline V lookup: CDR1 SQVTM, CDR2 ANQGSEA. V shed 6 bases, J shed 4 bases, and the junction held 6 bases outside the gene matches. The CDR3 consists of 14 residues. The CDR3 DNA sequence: TGCAGCGTCCAAACAGGGGCCGGGGCCAACGTCCTGACTTTC. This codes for CSVQTGAGANVLTF.

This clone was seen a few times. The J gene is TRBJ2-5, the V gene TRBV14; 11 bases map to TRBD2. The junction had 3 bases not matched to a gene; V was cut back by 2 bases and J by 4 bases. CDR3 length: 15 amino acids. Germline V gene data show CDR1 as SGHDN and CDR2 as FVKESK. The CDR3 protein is CASSQLAGGRETQYF. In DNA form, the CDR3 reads TGTGCCAGCAGCCAACTAGCGGGAGGTAGAGAGACCCAGTACTTC.

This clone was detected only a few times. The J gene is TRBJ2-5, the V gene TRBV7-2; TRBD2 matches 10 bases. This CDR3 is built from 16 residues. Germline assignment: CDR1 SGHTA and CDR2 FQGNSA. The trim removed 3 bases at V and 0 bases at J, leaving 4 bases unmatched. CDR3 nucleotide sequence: TGTGCCAGCAGCTTGGTTAGCGGGAGGTACCAAGAGACCCAGTACTTC. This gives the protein CASSLVSGRYQETQYF.

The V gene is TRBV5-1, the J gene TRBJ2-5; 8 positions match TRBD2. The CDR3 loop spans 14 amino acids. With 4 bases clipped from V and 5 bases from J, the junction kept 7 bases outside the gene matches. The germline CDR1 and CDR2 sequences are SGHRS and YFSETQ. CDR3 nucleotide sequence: TGCGCCAGCAGCAACAGCGGGAGCTGGGAGACCCAGTACTTC. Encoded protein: CASSNSGSWETQYF.

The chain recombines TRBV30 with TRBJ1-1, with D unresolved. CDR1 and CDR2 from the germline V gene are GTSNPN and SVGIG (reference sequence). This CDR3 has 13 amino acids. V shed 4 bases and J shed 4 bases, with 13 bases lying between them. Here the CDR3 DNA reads TGTGCCTGGACATTACACCCCCGCACTGAAGCTTTCTTT. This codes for CAWTLHPRTEAFF.

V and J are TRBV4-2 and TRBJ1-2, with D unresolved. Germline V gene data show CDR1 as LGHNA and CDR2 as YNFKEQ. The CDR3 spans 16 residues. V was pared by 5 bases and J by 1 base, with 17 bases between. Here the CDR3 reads CASSIAPKGLNYGYTF. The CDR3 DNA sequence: TGTGCCAGCAGCATTGCTCCGAAAGGACTTAACTATGGCTACACCTTC.

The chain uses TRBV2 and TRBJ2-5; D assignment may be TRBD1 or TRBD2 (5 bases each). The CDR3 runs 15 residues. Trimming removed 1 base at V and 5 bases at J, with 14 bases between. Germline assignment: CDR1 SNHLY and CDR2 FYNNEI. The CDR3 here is CASSEVGPPGETQYF. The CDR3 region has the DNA TGTGCCAGCAGTGAAGTGGGACCCCCTGGGGAGACCCAGTACTTC.

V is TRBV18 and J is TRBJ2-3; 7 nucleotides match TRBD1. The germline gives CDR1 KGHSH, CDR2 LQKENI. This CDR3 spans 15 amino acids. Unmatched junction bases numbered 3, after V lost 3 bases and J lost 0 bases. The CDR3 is CASSPTGKSTDTQYF. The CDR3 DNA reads TGTGCCAGCTCACCGACAGGGAAGAGCACAGATACGCAGTATTTT.

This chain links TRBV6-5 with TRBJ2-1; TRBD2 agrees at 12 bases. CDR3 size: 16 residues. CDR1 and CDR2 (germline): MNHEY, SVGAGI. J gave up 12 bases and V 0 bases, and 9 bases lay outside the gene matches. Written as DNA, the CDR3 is TGTGCCAGCAGTTACTCGACGGCTAGCGGGAGGGCTCGGCAGTTCTTC. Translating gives CASSYSTASGRARQFF.

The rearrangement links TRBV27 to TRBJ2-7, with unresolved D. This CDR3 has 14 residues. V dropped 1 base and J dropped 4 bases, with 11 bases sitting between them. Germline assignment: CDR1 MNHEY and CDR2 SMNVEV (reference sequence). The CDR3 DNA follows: TGTGCCAGCAGTTTATTCGCCAGATCTTACGAGCAGTACTTC. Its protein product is CASSLFARSYEQYF.

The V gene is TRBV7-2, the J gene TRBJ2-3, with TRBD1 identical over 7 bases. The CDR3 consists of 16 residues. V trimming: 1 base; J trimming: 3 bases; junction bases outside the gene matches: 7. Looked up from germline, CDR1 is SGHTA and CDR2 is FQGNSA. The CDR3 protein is CASSLGGTVNTDTQYF. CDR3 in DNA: TGTGCCAGCAGCTTAGGGGGGACAGTCAATACAGATACGCAGTATTTT.

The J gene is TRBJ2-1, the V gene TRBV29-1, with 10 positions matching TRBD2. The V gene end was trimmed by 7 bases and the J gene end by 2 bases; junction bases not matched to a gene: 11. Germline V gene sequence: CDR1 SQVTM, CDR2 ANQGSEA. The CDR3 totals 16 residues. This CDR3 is CSALVSGRAAYNEQFF. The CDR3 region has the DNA TGCAGCGCCCTAGTGAGCGGGAGGGCCGCCTACAATGAGCAGTTCTTC.

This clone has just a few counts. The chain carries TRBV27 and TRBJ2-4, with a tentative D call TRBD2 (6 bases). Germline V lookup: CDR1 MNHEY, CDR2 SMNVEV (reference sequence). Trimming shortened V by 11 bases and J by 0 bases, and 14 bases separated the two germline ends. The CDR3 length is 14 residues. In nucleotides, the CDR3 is TGTGCCGTCCTCCGCGGGGTAGCCAAAAACATTCAGTACTTC. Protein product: CAVLRGVAKNIQYF.